This T cell receptor (beta chain) was recorded in a study of blood T cell repertoires in COVID-19. About the study: In each case, the material was cDNA or gDNA derived from T cells, B-cell-depleted T cells, or PBMCs.

The Seattle site enrolled patients during active infection and followed them longitudinally. Measured with immunoSEQ multiplex PCR; TCRdb has only the in-frame clones, and not every one. This sample carries around 150,000 clones, around 82% of them seen once, and the ten largest clones take 7%. This CDR3 comprises 14 residues. V dropped 10 bases and J dropped 3; count of bases not matched to a gene: 6. Germline CDR1 SNHLY, CDR2 FYNNEI. The receptor was isolated from a woman in her 40s with COVID-19, enrolled during active disease. Sequenced sample: peripheral blood. The chain has TRBV2 and TRBJ2-5; TRBD2 matches 12 bases. The CDR3 here is CATTLAGGKETQYF. CDR3 bases: TGTGCCACGACTCTAGCGGGGGGGAAAGAGACCCAGTACTTC.